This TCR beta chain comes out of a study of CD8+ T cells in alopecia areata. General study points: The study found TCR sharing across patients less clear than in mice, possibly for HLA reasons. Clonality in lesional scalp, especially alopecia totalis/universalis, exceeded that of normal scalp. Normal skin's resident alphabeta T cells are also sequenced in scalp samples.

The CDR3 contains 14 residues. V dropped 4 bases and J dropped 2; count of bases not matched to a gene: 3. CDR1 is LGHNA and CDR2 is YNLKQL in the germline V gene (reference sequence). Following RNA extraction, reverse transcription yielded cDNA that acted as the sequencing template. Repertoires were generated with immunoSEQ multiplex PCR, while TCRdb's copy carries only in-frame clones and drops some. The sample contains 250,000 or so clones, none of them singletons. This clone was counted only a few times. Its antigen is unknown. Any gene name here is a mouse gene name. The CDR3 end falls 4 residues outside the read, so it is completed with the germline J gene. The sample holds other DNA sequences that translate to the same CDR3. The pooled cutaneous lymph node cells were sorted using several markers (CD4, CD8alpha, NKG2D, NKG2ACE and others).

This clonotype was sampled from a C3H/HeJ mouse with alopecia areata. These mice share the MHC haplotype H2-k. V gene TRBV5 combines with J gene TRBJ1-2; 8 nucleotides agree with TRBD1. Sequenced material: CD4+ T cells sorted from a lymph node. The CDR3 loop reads CASSPGQDNSDYTF. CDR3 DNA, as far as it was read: TGTGCCAGCAGCCCGGGACAGGATAACTCC.